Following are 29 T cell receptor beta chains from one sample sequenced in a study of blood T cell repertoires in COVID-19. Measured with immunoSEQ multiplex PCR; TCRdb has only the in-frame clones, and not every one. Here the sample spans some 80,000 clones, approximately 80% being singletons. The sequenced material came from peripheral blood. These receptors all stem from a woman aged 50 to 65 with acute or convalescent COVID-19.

The CDR3: CASSFSPEGQPQHF. The CDR3 DNA sequence: TGTGCCAGCAGCTTCTCCCCGGAGGGTCAGCCCCAGCATTTT. The chain links TRBV9 to TRBJ1-5; D is ambiguous. V was pared by 4 bases and J by 6 bases, with 14 bases between. There are 14 residues in the CDR3. The germline CDR1 and CDR2 sequences are SGDLS and YYNGEE.

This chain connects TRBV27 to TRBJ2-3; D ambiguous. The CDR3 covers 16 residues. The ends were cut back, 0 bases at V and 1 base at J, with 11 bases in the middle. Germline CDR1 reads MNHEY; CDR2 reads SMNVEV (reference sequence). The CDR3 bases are TGTGCCAGCAGTTTATCGATTGGTAGAGGCACAGATACGCAGTATTTT. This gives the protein CASSLSIGRGTDTQYF.

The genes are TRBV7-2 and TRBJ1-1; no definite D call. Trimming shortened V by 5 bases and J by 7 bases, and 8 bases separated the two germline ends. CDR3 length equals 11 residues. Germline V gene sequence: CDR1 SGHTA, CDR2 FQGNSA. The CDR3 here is CASSVRNEAFF. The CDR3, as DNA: TGTGCCAGCAGCGTCAGGAATGAAGCTTTCTTT.

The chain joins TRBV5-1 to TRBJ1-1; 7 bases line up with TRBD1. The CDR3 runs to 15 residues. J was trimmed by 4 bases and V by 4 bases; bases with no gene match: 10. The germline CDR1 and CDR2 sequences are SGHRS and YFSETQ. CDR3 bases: TGCGCCAGCAGCCCGTTGGCAGGGGGTACCACTGAAGCTTTCTTT. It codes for CASSPLAGGTTEAFF.

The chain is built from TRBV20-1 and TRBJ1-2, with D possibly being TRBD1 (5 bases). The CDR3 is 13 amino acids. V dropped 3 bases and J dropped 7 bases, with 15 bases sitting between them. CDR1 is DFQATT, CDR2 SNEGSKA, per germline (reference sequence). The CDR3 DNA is TGCAGTGCTAGTAAGACAGTTTCGGGTGGCTACACCTTC. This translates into CSASKTVSGGYTF.

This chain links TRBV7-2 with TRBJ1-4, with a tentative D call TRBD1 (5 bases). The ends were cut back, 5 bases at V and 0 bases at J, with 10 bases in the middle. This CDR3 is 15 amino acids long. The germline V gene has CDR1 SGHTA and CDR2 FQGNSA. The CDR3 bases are TGTGCCAGCAGCAAAGACAGCTCAACTAATGAAAAACTGTTTTTT. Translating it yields CASSKDSSTNEKLFF.

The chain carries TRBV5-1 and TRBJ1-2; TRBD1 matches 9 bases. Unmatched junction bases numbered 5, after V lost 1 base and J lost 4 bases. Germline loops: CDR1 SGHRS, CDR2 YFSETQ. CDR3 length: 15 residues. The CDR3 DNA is TGCGCCAGCAGCTTGAAACAGGGGGCTGGCTATGGCTACACCTTC. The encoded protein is CASSLKQGAGYGYTF.

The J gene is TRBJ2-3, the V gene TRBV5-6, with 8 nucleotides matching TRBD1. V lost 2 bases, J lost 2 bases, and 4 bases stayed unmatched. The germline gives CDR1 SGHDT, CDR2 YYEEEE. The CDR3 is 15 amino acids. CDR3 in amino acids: CASSFGDRITDTQYF. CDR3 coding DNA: TGTGCCAGCAGCTTCGGGGACAGGATCACAGATACGCAGTATTTT.

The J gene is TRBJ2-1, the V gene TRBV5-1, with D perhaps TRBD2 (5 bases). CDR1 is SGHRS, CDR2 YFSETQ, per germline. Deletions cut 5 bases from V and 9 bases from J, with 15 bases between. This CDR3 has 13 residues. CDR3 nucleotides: TGCGCCAGCAGTTTGCAGCGGAGCGGTGAGCAGTTCTTC. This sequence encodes CASSLQRSGEQFF.

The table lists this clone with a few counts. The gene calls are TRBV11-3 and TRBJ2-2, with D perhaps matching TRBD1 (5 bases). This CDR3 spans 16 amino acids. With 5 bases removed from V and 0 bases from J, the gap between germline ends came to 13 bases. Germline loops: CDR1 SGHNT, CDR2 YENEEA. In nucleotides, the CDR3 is TGTGCCAGCAGCCCCCGGGTGACAGCGAACACCGGGGAGCTGTTTTTT. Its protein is CASSPRVTANTGELFF.

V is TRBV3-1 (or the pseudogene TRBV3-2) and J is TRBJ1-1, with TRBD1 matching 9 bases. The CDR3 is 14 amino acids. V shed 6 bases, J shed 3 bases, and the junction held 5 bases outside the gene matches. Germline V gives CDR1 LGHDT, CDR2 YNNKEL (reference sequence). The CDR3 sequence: CASRGQGEYTEAFF. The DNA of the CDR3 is TGTGCCAGCAGGGGACAGGGAGAATACACTGAAGCTTTCTTT.

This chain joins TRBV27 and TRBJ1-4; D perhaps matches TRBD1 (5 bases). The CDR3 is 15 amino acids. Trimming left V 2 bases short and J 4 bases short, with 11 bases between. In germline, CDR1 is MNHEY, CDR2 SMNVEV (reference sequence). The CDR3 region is CASSLGNRINEKLFF. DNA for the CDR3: TGTGCCAGCAGTTTAGGAAACAGGATTAATGAAAAACTGTTTTTT.

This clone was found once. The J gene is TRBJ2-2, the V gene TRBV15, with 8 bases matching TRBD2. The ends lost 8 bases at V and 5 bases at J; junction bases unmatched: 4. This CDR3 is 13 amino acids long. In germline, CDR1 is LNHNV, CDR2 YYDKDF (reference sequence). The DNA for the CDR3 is TGTGCCACCTCCCGGGGGGGAACCGGGGAGCTGTTTTTT. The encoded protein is CATSRGGTGELFF.

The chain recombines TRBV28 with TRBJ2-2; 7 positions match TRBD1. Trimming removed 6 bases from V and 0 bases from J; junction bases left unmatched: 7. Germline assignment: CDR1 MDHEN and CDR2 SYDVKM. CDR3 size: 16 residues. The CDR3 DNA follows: TGTGCCAGCAGGAATACCGGGACAGCGAACACCGGGGAGCTGTTTTTT. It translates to CASRNTGTANTGELFF.

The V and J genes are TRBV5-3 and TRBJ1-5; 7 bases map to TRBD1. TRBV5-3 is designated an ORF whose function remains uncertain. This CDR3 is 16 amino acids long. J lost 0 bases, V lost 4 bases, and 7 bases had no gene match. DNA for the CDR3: TGTGCCAGAAGCCATTTACAGGGGAGTAGCAATCAGCCCCAGCATTTT. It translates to CARSHLQGSSNQPQHF.

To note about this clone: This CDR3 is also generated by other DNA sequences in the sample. This CDR3 reads CASSHSGGEKLFF. The CDR3, as DNA: TGTGCCAGCAGCCACTCGGGGGGAGAAAAACTGTTTTTT. J is TRBJ1-4 and V is TRBV3-1 (or the pseudogene TRBV3-2); possibly TRBD1 for D (5 bases). The germline gives CDR1 LGHDT, CDR2 YNNKEL (reference sequence). The CDR3 loop spans 13 amino acids. Deletions cut 3 bases from V and 8 bases from J, with 10 bases between.

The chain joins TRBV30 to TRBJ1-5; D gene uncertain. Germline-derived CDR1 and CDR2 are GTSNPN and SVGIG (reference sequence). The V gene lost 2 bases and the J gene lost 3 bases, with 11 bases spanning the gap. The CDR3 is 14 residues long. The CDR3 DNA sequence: TGTGCCTGGAGTTCTAGCAGCCTCAATCAGCCCCAGCATTTT. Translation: CAWSSSSLNQPQHF.

The CDR3 DNA is TGTGCCAGCAGCCAAGGGACACCCGGAAACACCATATATTTT. Encoded protein: CASSQGTPGNTIYF. The chain joins TRBV14 to TRBJ1-3, with a possible D match to TRBD1 (5 bases). V was cut by 1 base and J by 4 bases, with 8 bases left in between. Germline V CDR1 and CDR2: SGHDN, FVKESK. CDR3 length: 14 residues.

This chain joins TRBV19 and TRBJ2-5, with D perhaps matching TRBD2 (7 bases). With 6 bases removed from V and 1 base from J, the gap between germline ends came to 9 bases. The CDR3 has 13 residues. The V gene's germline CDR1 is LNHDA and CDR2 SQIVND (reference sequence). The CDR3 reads CASRGGAQETQYF. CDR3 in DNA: TGTGCCAGTAGGGGGGGGGCCCAAGAGACCCAGTACTTC.

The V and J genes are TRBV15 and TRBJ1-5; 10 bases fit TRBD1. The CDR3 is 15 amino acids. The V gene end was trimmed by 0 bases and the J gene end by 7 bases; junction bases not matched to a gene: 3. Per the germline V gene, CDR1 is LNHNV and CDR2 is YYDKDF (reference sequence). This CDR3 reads CATSRDRTGGQPQHF. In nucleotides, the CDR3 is TGTGCCACCAGCAGAGATAGGACAGGGGGACAGCCCCAGCATTTT.

In DNA, the CDR3 is TGTGCCAGCAGTTCAAGGACAGGGTATGGCTACACCTTC. Residues: CASSSRTGYGYTF. This chain links TRBV28 with TRBJ1-2; TRBD1 aligns across 8 bases. V lost 4 bases, J lost 5 bases, and 3 bases stayed unmatched. There are 13 residues in the CDR3. The germline V gene encodes CDR1 MDHEN and CDR2 SYDVKM.

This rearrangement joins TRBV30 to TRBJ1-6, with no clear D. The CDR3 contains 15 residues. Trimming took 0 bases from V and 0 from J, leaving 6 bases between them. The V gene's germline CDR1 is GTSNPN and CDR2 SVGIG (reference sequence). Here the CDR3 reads CAWSVGDSYNSPLHF. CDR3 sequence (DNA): TGTGCCTGGAGTGTGGGAGACTCCTATAATTCACCCCTCCACTTT.

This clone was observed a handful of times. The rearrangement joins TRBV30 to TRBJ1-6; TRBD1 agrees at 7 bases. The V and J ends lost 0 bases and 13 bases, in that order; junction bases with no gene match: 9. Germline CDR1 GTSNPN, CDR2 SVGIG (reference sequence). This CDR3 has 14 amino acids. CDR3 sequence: CAWSVQGVKRPLHF. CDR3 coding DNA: TGTGCCTGGAGTGTGCAGGGGGTAAAAAGGCCCCTCCACTTT. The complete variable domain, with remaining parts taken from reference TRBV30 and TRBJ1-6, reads SQTIHQWPATLVQPVGSPLSLECTVEGTSNPNLYWYRQAAGRGLQLLFYSVGIGQISSEVPQNLSASRPQDRQFILSSKKLLLSDSGFYLCAWSVQGVKRPLHFGNGTRLTVT.

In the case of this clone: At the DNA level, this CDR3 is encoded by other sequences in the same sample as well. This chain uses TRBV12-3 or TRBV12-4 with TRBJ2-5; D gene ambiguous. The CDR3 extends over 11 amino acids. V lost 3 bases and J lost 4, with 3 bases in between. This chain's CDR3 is CASSFRETQYF. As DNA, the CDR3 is TGTGCCAGCAGTTTCAGAGAGACCCAGTACTTC.

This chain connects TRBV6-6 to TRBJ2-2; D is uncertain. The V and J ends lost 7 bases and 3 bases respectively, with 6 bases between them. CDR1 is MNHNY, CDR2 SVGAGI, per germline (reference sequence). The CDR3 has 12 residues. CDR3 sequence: CASTSHTGELFF. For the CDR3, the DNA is TGTGCCAGCACTAGTCACACCGGGGAGCTGTTTTTT.

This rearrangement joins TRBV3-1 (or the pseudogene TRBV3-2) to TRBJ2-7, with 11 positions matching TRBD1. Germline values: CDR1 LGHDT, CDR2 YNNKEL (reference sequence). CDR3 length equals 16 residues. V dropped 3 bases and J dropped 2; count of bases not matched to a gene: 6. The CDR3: CASSQSGTGGTYEQYF. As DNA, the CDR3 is TGTGCCAGCAGCCAGTCCGGGACAGGGGGGACCTACGAGCAGTACTTC.

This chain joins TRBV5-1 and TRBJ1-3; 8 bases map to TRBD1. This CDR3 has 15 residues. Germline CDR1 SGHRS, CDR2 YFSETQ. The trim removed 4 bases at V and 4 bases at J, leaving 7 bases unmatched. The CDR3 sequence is CASSNGQGRGNTIYF. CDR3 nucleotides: TGCGCCAGCAGCAACGGACAGGGCCGAGGAAACACCATATATTTT.

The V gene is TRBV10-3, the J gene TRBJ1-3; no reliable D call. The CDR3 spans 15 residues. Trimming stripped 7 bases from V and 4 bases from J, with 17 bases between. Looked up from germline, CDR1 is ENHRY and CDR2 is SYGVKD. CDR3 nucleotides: TGTGCCATCACCAGATGGGAGGCGGTCGGAAACACCATATATTTT. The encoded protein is CAITRWEAVGNTIYF.

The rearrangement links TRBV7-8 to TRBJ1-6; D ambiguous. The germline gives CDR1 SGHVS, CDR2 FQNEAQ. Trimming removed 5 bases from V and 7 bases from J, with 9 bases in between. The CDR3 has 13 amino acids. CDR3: CASSPSQNSPLHF. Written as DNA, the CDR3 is TGTGCCAGCAGCCCCTCACAGAATTCACCCCTCCACTTT.